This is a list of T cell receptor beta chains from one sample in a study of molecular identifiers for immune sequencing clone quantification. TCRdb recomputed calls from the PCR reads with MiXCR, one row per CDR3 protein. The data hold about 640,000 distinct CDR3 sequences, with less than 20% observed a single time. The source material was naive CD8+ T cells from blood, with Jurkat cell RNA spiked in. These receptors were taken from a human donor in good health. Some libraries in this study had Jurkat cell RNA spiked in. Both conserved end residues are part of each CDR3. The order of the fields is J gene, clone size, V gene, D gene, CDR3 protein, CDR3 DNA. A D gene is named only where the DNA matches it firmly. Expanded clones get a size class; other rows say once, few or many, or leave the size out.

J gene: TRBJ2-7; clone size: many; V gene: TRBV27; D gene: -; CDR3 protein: CASSAASRFSYEQYF; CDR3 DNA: TGTGCCAGCAGTGCTGCCAGCAGGTTCTCCTACGAGCAGTACTTC
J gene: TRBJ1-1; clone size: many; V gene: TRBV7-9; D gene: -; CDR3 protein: CATAGSTEAFF; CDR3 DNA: TGTGCCACCGCGGGGAGTACTGAAGCTTTCTTT
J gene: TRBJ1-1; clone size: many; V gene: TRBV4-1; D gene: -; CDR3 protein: CASSQGGLEAFF; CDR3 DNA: TGCGCCAGCAGCCAAGGAGGGCTTGAAGCTTTCTTT
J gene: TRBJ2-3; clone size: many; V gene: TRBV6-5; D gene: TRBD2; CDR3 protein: CASSYLAGASDTQYF; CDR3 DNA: TGTGCCAGCAGTTACCTAGCGGGGGCCTCAGATACGCAGTATTTT
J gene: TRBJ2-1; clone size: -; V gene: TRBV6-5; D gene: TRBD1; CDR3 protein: CASSTRDRGNEQFF; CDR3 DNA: TGTGCCAGCAGTACCCGGGACAGGGGTAATGAGCAGTTCTTC
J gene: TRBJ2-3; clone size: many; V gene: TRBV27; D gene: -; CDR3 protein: CASSSSPGARWPDTQYF; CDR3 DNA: TGTGCCAGCAGTTCCTCCCCGGGGGCCAGGTGGCCAGATACGCAGTATTTT
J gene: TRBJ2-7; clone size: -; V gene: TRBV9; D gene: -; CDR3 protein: CASSVYQVSEQYF; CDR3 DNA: TGTGCCAGCAGCGTTTATCAGGTTTCGGAGCAGTACTTC
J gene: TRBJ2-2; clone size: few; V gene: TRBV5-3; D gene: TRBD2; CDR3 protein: CARSLDFWTSGGAGAGELFF; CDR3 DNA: TGTGCCAGAAGCTTGGACTTTTGGACTAGCGGGGGGGCCGGGGCCGGGGAGCTGTTTTTT
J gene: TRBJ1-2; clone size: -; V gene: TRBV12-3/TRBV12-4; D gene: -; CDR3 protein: CASNEGVYGYTF; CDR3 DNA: TGTGCCAGCAATGAGGGGGTCTATGGCTACACCTTC
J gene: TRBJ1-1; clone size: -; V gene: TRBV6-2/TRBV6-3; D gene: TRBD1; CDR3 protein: CASSYLGQGDKWGTEAFF; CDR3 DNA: TGTGCCAGCAGTTACCTCGGACAGGGGGACAAATGGGGCACTGAAGCTTTCTTT
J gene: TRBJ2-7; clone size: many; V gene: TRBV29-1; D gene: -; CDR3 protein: CSVQSWGGLSYEQYF; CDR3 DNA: TGCAGCGTTCAAAGTTGGGGGGGGCTCTCCTACGAGCAGTACTTC
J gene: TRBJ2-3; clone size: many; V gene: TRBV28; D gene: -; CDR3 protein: CASSSSYTQYF; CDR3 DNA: TGTGCCAGCAGTTCCTCGTATACGCAGTATTTT
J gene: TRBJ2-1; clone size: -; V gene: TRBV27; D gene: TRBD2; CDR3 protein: CASSFALAGDNEQFF; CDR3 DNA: TGTGCCAGCAGTTTCGCACTAGCGGGAGACAATGAGCAGTTCTTC
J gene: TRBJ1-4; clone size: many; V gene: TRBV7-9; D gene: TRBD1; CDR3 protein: CASSPPGQFSEKLFF; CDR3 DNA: TGTGCCAGCAGCCCGCCGGGACAGTTCAGTGAAAAACTGTTTTTT
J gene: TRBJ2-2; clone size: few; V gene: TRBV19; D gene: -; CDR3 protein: CASSRHSVTGELFF; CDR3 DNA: TGTGCCAGTAGTAGACACTCGGTCACCGGGGAGCTGTTTTTT
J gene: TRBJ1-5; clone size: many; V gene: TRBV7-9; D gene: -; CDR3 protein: CASSEREGDQPQHF; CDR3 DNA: TGTGCCAGCAGTGAAAGAGAGGGGGATCAGCCCCAGCATTTT
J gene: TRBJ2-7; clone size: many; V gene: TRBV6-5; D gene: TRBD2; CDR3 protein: CASSLLFTLAGGYEQYF; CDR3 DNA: TGTGCCAGCAGTCTCCTCTTCACGTTAGCGGGAGGCTACGAGCAGTACTTC
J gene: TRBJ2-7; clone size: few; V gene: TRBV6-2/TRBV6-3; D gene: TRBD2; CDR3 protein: CASSYSTSGSLYEQYF; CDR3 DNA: TGTGCCAGCAGTTACTCTACTAGCGGGAGTTTGTACGAGCAGTACTTC
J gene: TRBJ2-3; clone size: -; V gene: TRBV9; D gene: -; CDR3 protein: CASSGEAGGTDTQYF; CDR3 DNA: TGTGCCAGCAGCGGAGAGGCGGGCGGCACAGATACGCAGTATTTT
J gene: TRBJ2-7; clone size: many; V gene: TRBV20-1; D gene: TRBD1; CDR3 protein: CSASPRGPAYEQYF; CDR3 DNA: TGCAGTGCTAGCCCCAGGGGGCCGGCCTACGAGCAGTACTTC
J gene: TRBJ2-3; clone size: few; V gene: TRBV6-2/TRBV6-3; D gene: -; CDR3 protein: CASNRTSLSTDTQYF; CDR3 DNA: TGTGCCAGCAATAGGACATCGTTAAGCACAGATACGCAGTATTTT
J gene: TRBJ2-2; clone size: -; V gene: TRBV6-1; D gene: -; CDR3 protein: CASKRDTGELFF; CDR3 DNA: TGTGCCAGCAAGAGGGATACCGGGGAGCTGTTTTTT